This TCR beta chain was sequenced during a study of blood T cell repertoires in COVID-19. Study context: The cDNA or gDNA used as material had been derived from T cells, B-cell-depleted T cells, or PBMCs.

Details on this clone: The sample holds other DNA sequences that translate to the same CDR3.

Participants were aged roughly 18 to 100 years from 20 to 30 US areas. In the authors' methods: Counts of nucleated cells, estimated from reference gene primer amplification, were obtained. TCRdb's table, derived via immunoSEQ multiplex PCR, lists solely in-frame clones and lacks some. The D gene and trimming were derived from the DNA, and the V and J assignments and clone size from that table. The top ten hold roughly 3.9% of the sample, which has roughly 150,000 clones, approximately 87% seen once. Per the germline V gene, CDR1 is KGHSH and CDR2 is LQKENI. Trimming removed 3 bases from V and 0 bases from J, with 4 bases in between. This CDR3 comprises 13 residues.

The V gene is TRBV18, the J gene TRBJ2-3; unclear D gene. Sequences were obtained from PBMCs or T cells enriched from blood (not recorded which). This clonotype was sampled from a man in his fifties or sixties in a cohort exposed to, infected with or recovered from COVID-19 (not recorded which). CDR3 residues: CASSPPSTDTQYF. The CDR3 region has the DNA TGTGCCAGCTCACCCCCGAGCACAGATACGCAGTATTTT.